The 16 T cell receptor beta chains given below trace back to one sample, sequenced in a study of blood T cell repertoires in COVID-19. Clones were sequenced by immunoSEQ multiplex PCR, and TCRdb holds only the in-frame ones, with some missing. The sample consists of 200,000 to 300,000 clones, 85% to 95% of them appearing once. The sequenced material came from peripheral blood. The source is a young man with COVID-19, enrolled during active disease.

V and J are TRBV5-4 and TRBJ1-1; 8 bases align to TRBD1. The germline V gene encodes CDR1 SGHNT and CDR2 YYREEE (reference sequence). This CDR3 spans 14 amino acids. V lost 6 bases and J lost 5; bases outside the gene matches: 9. The CDR3 reads CASKRSTGGTEAFF. In DNA, the CDR3 is TGTGCCAGCAAAAGAAGCACAGGGGGGACTGAAGCTTTCTTT.

The chain joins TRBV11-2 to TRBJ2-1; the match to TRBD2 covers 10 bases. V gave up 5 bases and J gave up 0 bases; unmatched junction bases: 4. The CDR3 spans 16 residues. CDR1 and CDR2 (germline): SGHAT, FQNNGV. The CDR3 spells CASSPSSGGSYNEQFF. The CDR3 DNA follows: TGTGCCAGCAGCCCGTCTAGCGGGGGCTCCTACAATGAGCAGTTCTTC.

This chain connects TRBV7-7 to TRBJ2-7; D gene ambiguous. Trimming pared 5 bases from V and 3 bases from J, leaving 11 bases between. The CDR3 is 13 residues long. CDR1 and CDR2 from the germline V gene are SSHAT and FNYEAQ (reference sequence). This CDR3 is CASSEINGYEQYF. CDR3 bases: TGTGCCAGCAGCGAAATCAACGGCTACGAGCAGTACTTC.

The chain is built from TRBV5-1 and TRBJ1-1; 8 positions agree with TRBD1. Trimming took 3 bases from V and 3 from J; bases not matched to a gene: 16. CDR3 length equals 18 residues. The germline V gene encodes CDR1 SGHRS and CDR2 YFSETQ. The CDR3 loop is CASSSPGQDHRGYTEAFF. In DNA, the CDR3 is TGCGCCAGCAGCTCACCGGGACAGGACCATCGGGGGTACACTGAAGCTTTCTTT. Based on the CDR3 plus reference TRBV5-1 and TRBJ1-1, the full variable domain is KAGVTQTPRYLIKTRGQQVTLSCSPISGHRSVSWYQQTPGQGLQFLFEYFSETQRNKGNFPGRFSGRQFSNSRSEMNVSTLELGDSALYLCASSSPGQDHRGYTEAFFGQGTRLTVV.

The rearrangement joins TRBV6-1 to TRBJ1-2; unclear D gene. The CDR3 contains 12 residues. CDR1 is MNHNS and CDR2 is SASEGT in the germline V gene. V lost 2 bases and J lost 8, with 9 bases in between. The CDR3 bases are TGTGCCAGCAGTGAACCGGGAGGAGGCTACACCTTC. Encoded protein: CASSEPGGGYTF.

V gene TRBV7-3 combines with J gene TRBJ2-3; D ambiguous. Germline V gene sequence: CDR1 SGHTA, CDR2 FQGTGA. The length of the CDR3 is 15 residues. V lost 2 bases, J lost 0 bases, and 9 bases lay in between. CDR3 amino acids: CASSLQTGSTDTQYF. DNA of the CDR3: TGTGCCAGCAGCTTACAAACCGGGAGCACAGATACGCAGTATTTT.

This clone has more than one count but fewer than ten. This chain links TRBV3-1 (or the pseudogene TRBV3-2) with TRBJ2-2; possibly TRBD1 for D (5 bases). This CDR3 is 15 amino acids long. Germline V CDR1 and CDR2: LGHDT, YNNKEL (reference sequence). The V gene lost 0 bases and the J gene lost 4 bases, with 9 bases spanning the gap. The CDR3 bases are TGTGCCAGCAGCCAAGATCTTACAGGCACCGGGGAGCTGTTTTTT. It encodes CASSQDLTGTGELFF.

The CDR3 loop reads CASTPGQGNSNQPQHF. The CDR3 DNA sequence: TGTGCCAGTACCCCCGGACAGGGAAATAGCAATCAGCCCCAGCATTTT. V gene TRBV19 combines with J gene TRBJ1-5; 8 nucleotides agree with TRBD1. The germline CDR1 and CDR2 sequences are LNHDA and SQIVND (reference sequence). The junction had 8 bases not matched to a gene; V was cut back by 7 bases and J by 0 bases. This CDR3 has 16 residues.

The V call is TRBV12-5, the J call TRBJ2-7, with 7 bases that match TRBD1. This CDR3 is 16 amino acids long. The V and J ends lost 2 bases and 3 bases, in that order; junction bases with no gene match: 10. Germline V lookup: CDR1 LGHNT, CDR2 FRNRAP. The CDR3 coding sequence is TGTGCTAGTGGTTTGAACAGGGGCCCTTGGGACTACGAGCAGTACTTC. Its protein is CASGLNRGPWDYEQYF.

V gene TRBV7-2 combines with J gene TRBJ2-5; no clear D gene. CDR1 and CDR2 (germline): SGHTA, FQGNSA. CDR3 length equals 12 residues. Trimming removed 5 bases from V and 5 bases from J, with 9 bases in between. The CDR3 protein is CASSPRGETQYF. CDR3 bases: TGTGCCAGCAGCCCCCGCGGCGAGACCCAGTACTTC.

This chain joins TRBV6-5 and TRBJ2-7; TRBD1 agrees at 9 bases. CDR1 and CDR2 (germline): MNHEY, SVGAGI. The CDR3 is 14 residues long. Losses at the gene ends were 5 bases for V and 1 base for J; bases not matched to a gene: 3. The CDR3 here is CASSTGGASYEQYF. Written as DNA, the CDR3 is TGTGCCAGCAGTACAGGGGGCGCGTCCTACGAGCAGTACTTC.

The V and J genes are TRBV14 and TRBJ2-3; 7 positions match TRBD2. The germline V gene has CDR1 SGHDN and CDR2 FVKESK. With V trimmed by 6 bases and J by 1 base, 13 bases remained unmatched. CDR3 length equals 17 residues. The CDR3 sequence: CASSHDVGGTGTDTQYF. Written as DNA, the CDR3 is TGTGCCAGCAGTCATGACGTGGGGGGGACTGGCACAGATACGCAGTATTTT.

The chain joins TRBV5-4 to TRBJ2-2; 13 bases agree with TRBD2. This CDR3 has 17 residues. Germline-derived CDR1 and CDR2 are SGHNT and YYREEE (reference sequence). The junction had 8 bases not matched to a gene; V was cut back by 4 bases and J by 5 bases. CDR3 region: CASSPELAGGQTGELFF. The CDR3 nucleotides read TGTGCCAGCAGCCCGGAACTAGCGGGGGGGCAAACCGGGGAGCTGTTTTTT.

The rearrangement uses TRBV5-5 and TRBJ2-2; a weak D match, TRBD2 (6 bases). V was clipped by 4 bases and J by 7 bases, with 17 bases between them. Germline V gives CDR1 SGHKS, CDR2 YYEKEE (reference sequence). The CDR3 totals 15 residues. Here the CDR3 reads CASSLGVAGNGELFF. CDR3 DNA sequence: TGTGCCAGCAGCCTCGGGGTGGCGGGGAACGGGGAGCTGTTTTTT.

This clone was detected once. This chain links TRBV6-5 with TRBJ2-3, with a tentative D call TRBD2 (6 bases). The CDR3 runs to 16 residues. CDR1 is MNHEY and CDR2 is SVGAGI in the germline V gene. V was clipped by 0 bases and J by 2 bases, with 12 bases between them. This chain's CDR3 is CASSYSGTPPTDTQYF. As DNA, the CDR3 is TGTGCCAGCAGTTACTCGGGGACTCCTCCCACAGATACGCAGTATTTT.

The rearrangement links TRBV30 to TRBJ2-1, with 9 bases lining up with TRBD2. The ends lost 4 bases at V and 3 bases at J; junction bases unmatched: 4. CDR1 is GTSNPN and CDR2 is SVGIG in the germline V gene (reference sequence). The CDR3 contains 14 residues. The CDR3 reads CAWMGLAIYNEQFF. CDR3 nucleotides: TGTGCCTGGATGGGACTAGCTATCTACAATGAGCAGTTCTTC.